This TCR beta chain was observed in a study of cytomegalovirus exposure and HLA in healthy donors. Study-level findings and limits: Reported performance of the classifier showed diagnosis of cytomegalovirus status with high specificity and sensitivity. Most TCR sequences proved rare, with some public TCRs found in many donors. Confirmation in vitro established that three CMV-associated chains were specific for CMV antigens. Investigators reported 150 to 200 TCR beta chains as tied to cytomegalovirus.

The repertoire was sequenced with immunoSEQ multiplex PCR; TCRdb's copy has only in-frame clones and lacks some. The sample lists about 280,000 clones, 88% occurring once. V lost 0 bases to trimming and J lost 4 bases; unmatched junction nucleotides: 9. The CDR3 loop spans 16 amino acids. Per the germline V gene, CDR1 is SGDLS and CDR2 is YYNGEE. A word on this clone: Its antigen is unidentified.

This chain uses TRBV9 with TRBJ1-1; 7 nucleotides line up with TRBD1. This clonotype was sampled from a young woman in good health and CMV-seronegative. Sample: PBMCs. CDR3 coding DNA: TGTGCCAGCAGCGTAGGACTTTTCAGGGGGACCACTGAAGCTTTCTTT. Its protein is CASSVGLFRGTTEAFF.